This T cell receptor (beta chain) was captured by sequencing in a study of siplizumab effects on memory and regulatory T cells. This clone was detected only once. Method: immunoSEQ multiplex PCR; TCRdb's copy keeps in-frame clones and lacks some. The profile shows approximately 92,000 clones, 85% to 95% of them singletons. Deletions cut 1 base from V and 7 bases from J, with 13 bases between. The length of the CDR3 is 15 residues. The germline gives CDR1 SGHTA, CDR2 FQGTGA. The sample taken for sequencing was non-Treg CD4+ T cells sorted from blood. The origin of this receptor is a human donor in good health. This chain links TRBV7-3 with TRBJ2-2; D is tentatively TRBD1 or TRBD2 (5 bases each). The CDR3 region is CASSLSPGDGGELFF. CDR3 sequence (DNA): TGTGCCAGCAGCTTAAGTCCCGGGGACGGCGGGGAGCTGTTTTTT.